This T cell receptor beta chain was sequenced in a study of cytomegalovirus exposure and HLA in healthy donors. Whole-study findings and limits: There were several of the most significant clusters that appeared linked to common viral pathogens in a later analysis.

A remark on this clone: Its antigen is undetermined.

Healthy bone marrow donors formed the donor group. Primers: 60 Vbeta forward and 13 Jbeta reverse. TCRdb's copy holds only in-frame clones and misses some; the assay was immunoSEQ multiplex PCR. This table has roughly 120,000 clones, around 80% appearing once. Germline loops: CDR1 MGHRA, CDR2 YSYEKL. This CDR3 comprises 15 residues. V trimming: 5 bases; J trimming: 1 base; junction bases outside the gene matches: 5. The sample consisted of PBMCs. The chain uses TRBV4-1 and TRBJ2-5, with 9 bases identical to TRBD2. This receptor was identified in a man aged 25-45 years in good health and CMV-seropositive. CDR3 sequence reads: CASSSRLAVQETQYF. The CDR3 DNA reads as TGCGCCAGCAGCTCGCGACTAGCGGTCCAAGAGACCCAGTACTTC.